The table lists the clone carrying this T cell receptor beta chain with a few counts. Its target is unknown. The sample is drawn from a study of T-cell reconstitution after alpha-beta-depleted transplantation in children. This CDR3 has 15 amino acids. The V and J ends lost 6 bases and 3 bases respectively, with 19 bases between them. The germline V gene encodes CDR1 SGDLS and CDR2 YYNGEE. Study observations and caveats: In patients about two months after transplant, alpha-beta T cells reportedly arose from several hundred expanded graft clones. The high TCRbeta diversity at day 60 in some patients came from surviving recipient T cells and thymic progenitors. T-cell numbers and diversity one year post-transplant derived largely from freshly generated T cells.

Preparation of the TCRbeta library was carried out with unique molecular identifiers. TCRdb re-analysed the PCR reads in MiXCR, keeping a single row per CDR3 protein. The sample includes hundreds of thousands of distinct CDR3 sequences, 20% to 25% seen only once; the top ten take 14%. The specimen comprised PBMCs, mostly from graft donor cells, sampled 360 days after TCRalphabeta/CD19-depleted stem cell transplant. The receptor comes from a boy younger than two who had a stem cell transplant for acute myeloid leukemia, so the T cells may come from the graft donor. J is TRBJ2-7 and V is TRBV9; D is perhaps TRBD2 (5 bases). CDR3 protein: CASNPGDGRGYEQYF. The CDR3 DNA follows: TGTGCCAGCAATCCCGGGGATGGAAGAGGCTACGAGCAGTACTTC.